The TCR beta chain described here comes from a study of cytomegalovirus exposure and HLA in healthy donors (dated by TCRdb to the late 2010s). The study in broad terms: According to an earlier analysis of a few hundred of the donors, roughly 180 million T cells yielded some 120 million unique TCR beta sequences and about 300 Gb of sequence data. An early release covering roughly 640 HLA-typed donors comprised about 300 gigabases of sequencing data and about 90 million unique TCR sequences. The genetic ancestry cluster associated with self-reported Caucasian donors included over 80% of the roughly 400 genotyped donors. The study aimed to test whether signatures of past pathogen exposure could be identified by cataloging public T cell receptors. The study used immunosequencing to profile the T cell repertoires of approximately 690 subjects and linked those repertoires to cytomegalovirus serostatus. Along with the approximately 700-subject first cohort, a separate validation cohort of some 130 different subjects was used. High-throughput TCR immunosequencing, statistical association of individual TCRs with disease status, and machine learning were combined to predict cytomegalovirus infection status. In a later analysis, previously published TCR beta repertoires from some 640 donors were re-analyzed and high-resolution HLA genotyping was added so that TCR occurrence patterns could be studied. Rather than drawing on any new phenotypic data, the later analysis identified candidate immune exposures from TCR beta sequences and the way those sequences occurred across donors. An earlier analysis of 500 to 650 of the donors applied high-throughput TCR beta sequencing to assess whether each TCR beta V gene segment acted as functional or pseudogenic. Donor age, sex, ethnicity and CMV serostatus were collected together with the repertoire data. A later genetic analysis took genome-wide SNP genotypes for about 55% of the 666 donors and used that subset as a discovery cohort. Every discovery cohort repertoire had been produced on one sequencing platform. HLA typing included class I and class II loci at four-digit resolution. The number of donors typed differed by locus, with 629-630 for A, B, C, DRB1 and DQB1, approximately 500 for DQA1, about 610 for DPA1, and about 450 for DPB1. Because of strong linkage in the cohort, roughly five DR-DQ haplotypes were treated as single units for association and clustering. Across 300 to 400 genotyped donors of the cohort, an average of about 240,000 unique TCR beta nucleotide sequences per donor were sequenced, and around 19% of those sequences were non-productive. The investigation overall reported the following: Assigning TCR associations to individual alleles was difficult when HLA alleles, especially DR and DQ, strongly co-occurred. At a false discovery rate of 0.05, a later analysis linked approximately 18,000 TCR beta sequences to specific HLA alleles. Because HLA typing was missing for some donors at each locus, association tests included only the typed subset. Sequencing depth was assumed to be roughly uniform across donors in the presence/absence analyses, though that assumption may not hold. A later analysis found that most CMV-associated TCR beta chains appeared HLA-restricted, with HLA associations seemingly driven largely by CMV exposure. Across donors, most TCR sequences were observed very rarely, whereas some public TCRs were present in many individuals. A cluster of highly shared sequence variants was judged likely to represent a technical artifact of the sequencing pipeline. It was suggested by the authors that the approach could potentially be generalized to other disease states and immunological phenotypes. In a later analysis, TCR association rates were found to vary across HLA loci, with the most associated TCRs seen for DRB1 alleles and the fewest for HLA-C alleles. Correlated functional status among segregating V segments might be attributable to linkage disequilibrium, but an unknown experimental factor could not be ruled out. In both the original and validation cohorts, the classifier was reported to diagnose cytomegalovirus status with high specificity and sensitivity. About 17 rarely observed V segments, including chromosome 9 orphons, were excluded from the earlier analysis of about 600 of the donors because counts were too low. A later genetic analysis associated a missense DCLRE1C variant with V-gene and J-gene trimming of TCR beta chains, and an independent cohort replicated the association. The cohort was sequenced for TCR beta chains only, and without alpha or paired-chain data the features that could be detected were limited. A later genetic analysis reported fewer N-insertions in productive TCRs among donors in an Asian-associated ancestry cluster than the roughly 700-donor mean. Three of the identified cytomegalovirus-associated TCR beta chains were confirmed in vitro to be specific for cytomegalovirus antigens. Several of the top co-occurrence clusters appeared to be linked to parvovirus B19, influenza, CMV and Epstein-Barr virus, according to a later analysis. Broadly in line with IMGT annotations, most TCR beta V segments showed up in productive rearrangements about 87% or about 30% of the time in an earlier analysis of approximately 600 of the donors. A further reported finding was that TCR beta sequences accurately predicted the HLA-A and HLA-B alleles for most subjects in the first cohort. Some IMGT-functional V segments, including TRBV6-2 and TRBV6-3, could not be distinguished by the 87-base-pair reads and were therefore excluded. For the cohort, immune exposure information was limited to CMV serostatus. The study gave a list of around 170 TCR beta chains associated with cytomegalovirus. In a later analysis, HLA-associated TCR beta chains were found to be more clonally expanded and to have lower generation probabilities than equally common non-associated chains.

From a lookup of the germline V gene, CDR1 and CDR2 are MNHEY and SVGAGI. Counted from cysteine to phenylalanine, this CDR3 has 15 amino acids. Only the CDR3 portion is preserved as DNA: 45 bases, with reading frame beginning at the first base. Relative to germline, V is 6 bases shorter and J is 2 bases shorter, with 14 bases between their ends. As to this clone: Its recognized antigen is unknown. Base qualities are not recorded, but no much larger clone differs from it by a single base.

The cohort was made up of roughly 670 healthy bone marrow donors. At the time of sampling, all cohort members were nominally healthy, though unrecorded immune exposures were likely present. The donor was CMV seropositive and was included in the group of some 290 seropositive cohort members. Each donor provided a peripheral blood sample, and peripheral blood mononuclear cells were used for TCR beta sequencing. The Qiagen DNeasy Blood Extraction Kit was used to extract genomic DNA from the blood cell samples. The receptor library was made with the immunoSEQ multiplex PCR assay. The multiplex PCR relied on a mix of 60 forward primers for TCR Vbeta segments and 13 reverse primers for TCR Jbeta segments. The CDR3 region of rearranged TCR beta genes was amplified from genomic DNA with a multiplex PCR assay. Amplified TCR beta libraries were sequenced as 87-base-pair reads on the Illumina HiSeq System. The paper's data handling went like this. In a later analysis, 80 million or so unique TCR beta chains were counted across the 690 or so repertoires, and around 11 million of these chains were shared by at least two donors. Raw reads were error-corrected and collapsed into unique sequences by a nearest-neighbor algorithm in which closely related sequences were merged to remove PCR and sequencing errors. V, D and J gene segments were assigned by aligning CDR3 sequences to IMGT reference sequences. For a sequence to be retained, a match of at least six nucleotides was required to both a V gene segment and a J gene segment. A rearrangement was called productive if the CDR3 had no stop codons and remained in frame with V and J, and every other rearrangement was called non-productive. CDR3 was defined according to IMGT convention as the region running from the second conserved V-encoded cysteine to the conserved J-encoded phenylalanine. The earlier analysis of 500 to 600 of the donors excluded sequences that lacked an unambiguous match to a single V gene segment. In an earlier analysis of 587 of the donors, V segments were called functional above 56.7% productive rearrangements and were called segregating when the between-donor standard deviation exceeded 5%. A statistical classification framework was developed to diagnose cytomegalovirus status using the catalog of TCR beta chain sequences. In a later analysis, TCR nucleotide sequences were compared against IMGT/GENE-DB human TR gene sequences so that V and J genes could be assigned. The TCRdist pipeline was used in a later analysis to assign CDR3 sequences and most-parsimonious VDJ recombination scenarios. In a later analysis, every TCR beta chain was defined by the combination of its CDR3 amino acid sequence and its V-gene family, and reads without a unique V-gene family were dropped. To address suspected cross-contamination and a sequencing artifact, a later analysis removed 450 to 700 highly shared, low-generation-probability nucleotide sequences. In a later analysis, a clonal expansion index for each public chain was calculated from normalized within-repertoire ranks of inferred template counts. Generation probabilities in a later analysis came from a VDJ recombination model fitted to out-of-frame rearrangements, and those results were checked against IGoR. In a later analysis, TCR-TCR, TCR-HLA and TCR-CMV co-occurrence was scored with hypergeometric tests, and a repertoire-size bias correction was applied to TCR pairs. To estimate false discovery rates, a later analysis permuted the HLA or CMV assignments 20 times. In a later analysis, co-occurring TCRs were grouped using DBSCAN, with TCRdist sequence similarity added in when clustering inside HLA-allele-positive subsets. Co-occurrence clustering excluded repertoires with fewer than 30,000 or more than 120,000 public chains, plus five with anomalous nucleotide sharing. The clones in this table, taken by TCRdb from immuneACCESS, are in-frame only. Not every clone is retained; where verified, under half of the shortfall comes from an unresolved V gene, and the cause of the rest is unknown. D and trimming come from the DNA, and the V and J calls and clone size come from that table. A total of roughly 100,000 clones appear in this sample, about three quarters of them only once. The ten largest clones add up to around 5.8% of the sample.

Rearrangement joined TRBV6-5 to TRBJ1-3, and possibly TRBD1, on 6 matching bases. This clonotype originated in a woman in her forties or fifties in good health and CMV-seropositive. The sequencing sample was made of PBMCs. The CDR3: CASSLDRFTGNTIYF. DNA sequence: TGTGCCAGCAGCCTCGACAGGTTCACTGGAAACACCATATATTTT.